This T cell receptor (beta chain) was identified during a study of CD8 T cells in ankylosing spondylitis. Study outcomes and limitations: Reactive arthritis synovial fluid and blood were previously reported to contain some motif variants. In ankylosing spondylitis blood, a motif of fewer than 10 highly homologous TCR beta variants appeared characteristic. Disease-linked clones bore a CD8+ phenotype and were relatively rare in peripheral blood.

In this sample, this clonotype turned up many times. The antigen remains unidentified. The CDR3 length is 14 residues. Trimming removed 0 bases from V and 7 bases from J, with 13 bases in between. The germline gives CDR1 SEHNR, CDR2 FQNEAQ (reference sequence). Quantitative molecular-barcoded 5'-RACE generated the TCR beta libraries. MiXCR, run by TCRdb on the 5' RACE reads, gives a single entry per CDR3 protein. The data contain about 390,000 distinct CDR3 sequences, about 20% of them singletons. The rearrangement joins TRBV7-9 to TRBJ2-7; D uncertain. The clonotype originates from a male donor with ankylosing spondylitis. The sample consisted of blood, either unsorted or a sorted T cell fraction (not recorded which). The CDR3 DNA reads as TGTGCCAGCAGCTTAGCGGGCCAATTGGGGGAGCAGTACTTC. This sequence encodes CASSLAGQLGEQYF.